Listed below are T cell receptor beta chains from one sample, sequenced in a study of blood T cell repertoires in COVID-19. Sequencing used immunoSEQ multiplex PCR; TCRdb keeps in-frame clones, though not all of them. The sample shows hundreds of thousands of clones, approximately 83% of them seen only once. Sequences were obtained from peripheral blood. The origin of the receptors is a woman aged 25-40 years who had recovered from COVID-19. Both conserved end residues are part of each CDR3. The D gene is left open where the match is weak. Only part of the rows carry a size: once, few, many, or a class if the clone is expanded.

cdr3_aa | cdr3_nt | clone_size | j_call | cdr3_length | d_call | v_call
CASSSRGATNYGYTF | TGCGCCAGCAGCAGCAGGGGGGCTACGAACTATGGCTACACCTTC | NA | TRBJ1-2 | 15 | TRBD1 | TRBV4-1
CASSFAGDRTGNTIYF | TGTGCCAGCAGCTTCGCGGGGGATAGGACTGGAAACACCATATATTTT | NA | TRBJ1-3 | 16 | NA | TRBV7-9
CASSSVGTSQETQYF | TGTGCCAGCAGCTCCGTCGGGACTAGCCAGGAGACCCAGTACTTC | NA | TRBJ2-5 | 15 | TRBD2 | TRBV7-3
CASSQEFTRGSYNEQFF | TGCGCCAGCAGCCAAGAATTTACCCGGGGCTCCTACAATGAGCAGTTCTTC | NA | TRBJ2-1 | 17 | NA | TRBV4-1
CASTGGQGVEQYF | TGTGCCAGCACGGGTGGACAGGGTGTCGAGCAGTACTTC | NA | TRBJ2-7 | 13 | TRBD1 | TRBV19
CASSPGGRENTEAFF | TGTGCCAGCTCACCTGGGGGCAGGGAGAACACTGAAGCTTTCTTT | NA | TRBJ1-1 | 15 | NA | TRBV18
CASSQDLRLAGEQFF | TGTGCCAGCAGCCAAGATTTGAGACTAGCGGGCGAGCAGTTCTTC | once | TRBJ2-1 | 15 | TRBD2 | TRBV3-1/TRBV3-2
CAWSWTENTEAFF | TGTGCCTGGAGTTGGACAGAGAACACTGAAGCTTTCTTT | NA | TRBJ1-1 | 13 | NA | TRBV30
CASSQGPTGHSYEQYF | TGCGCCAGCAGCCAAGGCCCGACAGGGCACTCCTACGAGCAGTACTTC | NA | TRBJ2-7 | 16 | TRBD1 | TRBV4-1
CASRPADRANGYTF | TGTGCCAGCAGACCCGCGGACAGGGCTAATGGCTACACCTTC | once | TRBJ1-2 | 14 | TRBD1 | TRBV27
CASSEDRAVYEQYF | TGTGCCAGCAGCGAAGACAGGGCGGTTTACGAGCAGTACTTC | many | TRBJ2-7 | 14 | TRBD1 | TRBV5-6
CASTNRRDTYGGYTF | TGTGCCAGCACCAATCGCAGGGACACCTATGGGGGCTACACCTTC | NA | TRBJ1-2 | 15 | NA | TRBV2
CASSSLAGGPGGELFF | TGTGCCAGCAGCTCACTAGCGGGAGGTCCGGGCGGGGAGCTGTTTTTT | NA | TRBJ2-2 | 16 | TRBD2 | TRBV5-4
CASSLVGTGTYNEQFF | TGTGCCAGCAGTTTAGTCGGGACAGGGACCTACAATGAGCAGTTCTTC | once | TRBJ2-1 | 16 | TRBD1 | TRBV27
CASSKNPGQGEAFF | TGTGCCAGCAGCAAAAATCCGGGACAGGGGGAAGCTTTCTTT | NA | TRBJ1-1 | 14 | TRBD1 | TRBV7-3
CASRTRPLRGETQYF | TGTGCCAGTAGAACTCGGCCCCTACGAGGAGAGACCCAGTACTTC | NA | TRBJ2-5 | 15 | NA | TRBV19
CASSESTGRQPQHF | TGTGCCAGCAGTGAGTCGACAGGGCGGCAGCCCCAGCATTTT | once | TRBJ1-5 | 14 | TRBD1 | TRBV25-1
CASSSQGGVANEQFF | TGTGCCAGCAGCTCACAGGGAGGGGTTGCAAATGAGCAGTTCTTC | NA | TRBJ2-1 | 15 | NA | TRBV7-9
CASSPRQSGTEAFF | TGTGCCAGCAGCCCCAGACAGTCAGGGACTGAAGCTTTCTTT | NA | TRBJ1-1 | 14 | NA | TRBV5-4
CASSLGQINTEAFF | TGTGCCAGCAGTTTAGGGCAGATAAACACTGAAGCTTTCTTT | NA | TRBJ1-1 | 14 | NA | TRBV27
CASSYSIAGDTEAFF | TGTGCCAGCAGTTACTCGATAGCCGGGGACACTGAAGCTTTCTTT | NA | TRBJ1-1 | 15 | NA | TRBV6-6
CASSLGLAENTGELFF | TGCGCCAGCAGCTTGGGACTAGCGGAGAACACCGGGGAGCTGTTTTTT | NA | TRBJ2-2 | 16 | TRBD2 | TRBV5-1
CASSRPGAGAKNIQYF | TGTGCCAGCAGCCGTCCAGGGGCCGGGGCCAAAAACATTCAGTACTTC | NA | TRBJ2-4 | 16 | NA | TRBV28
CASSQSLERGGRNEQFF | TGCGCCAGCAGTCAATCCTTGGAGCGGGGGGGGAGAAATGAGCAGTTCTTC | NA | TRBJ2-1 | 17 | TRBD2 | TRBV23-1
CASSLDRASNEKLFF | TGTGCCAGCAGCCTAGACAGGGCTTCTAATGAAAAACTGTTTTTT | NA | TRBJ1-4 | 15 | TRBD1 | TRBV7-2
CASSLDSLGPQHF | TGCGCCAGCAGTCTGGACAGCCTGGGGCCCCAGCATTTT | few | TRBJ1-5 | 13 | NA | TRBV5-1
CASSLAGTGTTEAFF | TGTGCCAGCAGCTTGGCCGGGACAGGGACTACTGAAGCTTTCTTT | NA | TRBJ1-1 | 15 | TRBD1 | TRBV7-2
CASSLSETQYF | TGTGCCAGCAGTTTGTCGGAGACCCAGTACTTC | NA | TRBJ2-5 | 11 | NA | TRBV27
CASSLTGSFTGELFF | TGTGCCAGCAGCTTAACGGGGAGCTTCACCGGGGAGCTGTTTTTT | NA | TRBJ2-2 | 15 | NA | TRBV7-2
CASSLGASGNEQFF | TGTGCCAGCAGCTTAGGTGCTAGCGGGAATGAGCAGTTCTTC | NA | TRBJ2-1 | 14 | TRBD2 | TRBV13
CASSFRGEGADTQYF | TGTGCCAGCAGTTTTAGAGGGGAGGGGGCAGATACGCAGTATTTT | NA | TRBJ2-3 | 15 | NA | TRBV28
CSDSGGTEAFF | TGCAGCGACTCAGGGGGCACTGAAGCTTTCTTT | few | TRBJ1-1 | 11 | TRBD1 | TRBV29-1
CASSPDRDLHYGYTF | TGTGCCAGCAGCCCGGACAGGGACCTTCACTATGGCTACACCTTC | NA | TRBJ1-2 | 15 | TRBD1 | TRBV14
CATSRIQGIADTQYF | TGTGCCACCAGCAGGATTCAGGGTATCGCAGATACGCAGTATTTT | NA | TRBJ2-3 | 15 | NA | TRBV15
CASSNPDRLGESGANVLTF | TGTGCCAGCAGTAACCCGGACAGGCTGGGAGAATCTGGGGCCAACGTCCTGACTTTC | NA | TRBJ2-6 | 19 | TRBD1 | TRBV6-2/TRBV6-3
CSVTGTVTYEQYF | TGCAGCGTTACCGGGACAGTAACCTACGAGCAGTACTTC | NA | TRBJ2-7 | 13 | TRBD1 | TRBV29-1
CASSQGGSTEQYF | TGTGCCAGCAGCCAAGGGGGCTCCACCGAGCAGTACTTC | NA | TRBJ2-7 | 13 | NA | TRBV14
CASSYQEGTDHYGYTF | TGTGCCAGCAGTTACCAGGAAGGGACAGACCACTATGGCTACACCTTC | few | TRBJ1-2 | 16 | TRBD1 | TRBV6-5
CASWGVNQPQHF | TGTGCCAGCTGGGGGGTAAATCAGCCCCAGCATTTT | NA | TRBJ1-5 | 12 | NA | TRBV6-5